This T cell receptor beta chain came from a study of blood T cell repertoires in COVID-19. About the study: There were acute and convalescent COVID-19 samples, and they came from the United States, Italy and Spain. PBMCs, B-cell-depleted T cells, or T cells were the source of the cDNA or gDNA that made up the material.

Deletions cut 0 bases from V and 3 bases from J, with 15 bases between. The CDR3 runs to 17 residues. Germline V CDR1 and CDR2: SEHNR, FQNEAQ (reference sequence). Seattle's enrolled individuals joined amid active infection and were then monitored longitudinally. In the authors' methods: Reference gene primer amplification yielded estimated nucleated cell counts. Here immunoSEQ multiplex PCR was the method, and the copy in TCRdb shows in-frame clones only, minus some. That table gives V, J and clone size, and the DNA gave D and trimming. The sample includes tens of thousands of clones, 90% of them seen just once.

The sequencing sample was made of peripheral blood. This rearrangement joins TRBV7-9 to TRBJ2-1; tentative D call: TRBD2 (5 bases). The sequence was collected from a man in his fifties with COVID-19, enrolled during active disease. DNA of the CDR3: TGTGCCAGCAGCTTAGCGGATCGGTACGGGAACTACAATGAGCAGTTCTTC. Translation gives CASSLADRYGNYNEQFF.